This is a list of T cell receptor beta chains from one sample in a study of identical twins. Each CDR3 protein gets one entry after TCRdb re-called the 5' RACE reads with MiXCR. The sample lists hundreds of thousands of distinct CDR3 sequences, 7.1% occurring once. The data were also submitted as part of a second study, on yellow fever vaccine responses in identical twins.

Sequencing used PBMCs. These receptors were obtained from a woman aged 18-30 years in good health. The CDR3 runs from the conserved cysteine through the conserved F or W. The D gene is left open where the match is weak. Part of the rows lack a size; the others show once, few, many or a class for expanded clones.

CDR3 DNA | CDR3 protein | clone size | J gene | D gene | V gene
TGTGCCAGCACTGGACTAGCGGGTGCCGTAGCCAAAAACATTCAGTACTTC | CASTGLAGAVAKNIQYF | few | TRBJ2-4 | TRBD2 | TRBV2
TGTGCCAGCAGTTACTCTAGCGGGCAGCCCCAGCATTTT | CASSYSSGQPQHF | NA | TRBJ1-5 | NA | TRBV6-5
TGCGCCAGCAGGAGCGCCTTGTACACCGGGGAGCTGTTTTTT | CASRSALYTGELFF | many | TRBJ2-2 | NA | TRBV4-1
TGTGCCAGCAGCTTAGTCGGGGGGCCTAACCCCTACAATGAGCAGTTCTTC | CASSLVGGPNPYNEQFF | few | TRBJ2-1 | NA | TRBV11-2
TGTGCCAGCAGCTTGACGGGGTATGCGCCCCAGCATTTT | CASSLTGYAPQHF | many | TRBJ1-5 | NA | TRBV5-6
TGTGCCAGCAGGACTGGGCCGGGAGGCGGACCGGATGAGCAGTTCTTC | CASRTGPGGGPDEQFF | few | TRBJ2-1 | TRBD2 | TRBV6-1
TGTGCCAGCAGCCCTCAGACAGTTCAAGAGACCCAGTACTTC | CASSPQTVQETQYF | NA | TRBJ2-5 | NA | TRBV7-6
TGTGCCAGCACCCCCGGGACAGGGGGCTTCTCCTACAATGAGCAGTTCTTC | CASTPGTGGFSYNEQFF | many | TRBJ2-1 | TRBD1 | TRBV7-3
TGTGCCAGCAGTGATAACCCCCTGATTAGCGGGATTACGAAGACCCAGTACTTC | CASSDNPLISGITKTQYF | few | TRBJ2-5 | TRBD2 | TRBV2
TGTGCCAGCAGTGCAAAGAGGGGCCAAAATTCACCCCTCCACTTT | CASSAKRGQNSPLHF | NA | TRBJ1-6 | NA | TRBV3-1
TGTGCCAGCAGTCTCGAACTAGCGGGAGTTGGAGATACGCAGTATTTT | CASSLELAGVGDTQYF | NA | TRBJ2-3 | TRBD2 | TRBV2
TGTGCCAGCAGCGTGGGAGTGTGGACCGCCCAAGAAGCTTTCTTT | CASSVGVWTAQEAFF | many | TRBJ1-1 | NA | TRBV9
TGTGCCAGCAGCTCCCATCGGGGGGAGAGGGGCAATGAGCAGTTCTTC | CASSSHRGERGNEQFF | many | TRBJ2-1 | TRBD2 | TRBV7-9
TGTGCAGCCCGACAGGGATCTGGGGCCAACGTCCTGACTTTC | CAARQGSGANVLTF | few | TRBJ2-6 | TRBD1 | TRBV6-1
TGCGCCAGCAGCTTGGCGACGACAGCTAACACCGGGGAGCTGTTTTTT | CASSLATTANTGELFF | many | TRBJ2-2 | NA | TRBV5-1
TGTGCCAGCACGCCGGGGCAGCAAGAGACCCAGTACTTC | CASTPGQQETQYF | NA | TRBJ2-5 | NA | TRBV18
TGTGCCAGCAGTTCCAGTCCGGGACAAATCTACGAGCAGTACTTC | CASSSSPGQIYEQYF | many | TRBJ2-7 | NA | TRBV12-3/TRBV12-4
TGCAGCGGCGGGAGGGTGTCCTACAATGAGCAGTTCTTC | CSGGRVSYNEQFF | many | TRBJ2-1 | TRBD2 | TRBV29-1
TGCGCCAGCAGCCCTGGAAGTCTAAACTCTGGAAACACCATATATTTT | CASSPGSLNSGNTIYF | many | TRBJ1-3 | NA | TRBV4-1
TGTGCCAGCAGCCCCGAGCGGGAGTACACAGATACGCAGTATTTT | CASSPEREYTDTQYF | few | TRBJ2-3 | TRBD2 | TRBV7-9
TGTGCCAGCAGTTTGTACCCGGACGGAAACACCATATATTTT | CASSLYPDGNTIYF | NA | TRBJ1-3 | NA | TRBV12-3/TRBV12-4
TGTGCCAGCAGCCCTACAAAACAGAACACTGAAGCTTTCTTT | CASSPTKQNTEAFF | few | TRBJ1-1 | NA | TRBV28
TGTGCCAGCAGGAGACAGGGTTCGGTTGGTTTCACCGGGGAGCTGTTTTTT | CASRRQGSVGFTGELFF | few | TRBJ2-2 | TRBD1 | TRBV25-1
TGTGCCAGCAGTTACCTTACAGGGATGACCTCATACCTCCACTTT | CASSYLTGMTSYLHF | few | TRBJ1-6 | NA | TRBV12-3/TRBV12-4
TGTGCCAGCAGTTACCGGGGGGAGGGCTACAATGAGCAGTTCTTC | CASSYRGEGYNEQFF | NA | TRBJ2-1 | TRBD2 | TRBV6-5
TGTGCCAGCAGCGTAGGAGGGAGGTCCTCCTACGAGCAGTACTTC | CASSVGGRSSYEQYF | NA | TRBJ2-7 | NA | TRBV9
TGTGCCAGCAGTTTAGAGGGGGGGGTGGCAGAGACCCAGTACTTC | CASSLEGGVAETQYF | NA | TRBJ2-5 | NA | TRBV12-3/TRBV12-4
TGCGCCAGCAGCCAAGATGAGGATCAGCCCCAGCATTTT | CASSQDEDQPQHF | many | TRBJ1-5 | NA | TRBV4-1
TGTGCCAGCAAAGGACACCCGAACACTGAAGCTTTCTTT | CASKGHPNTEAFF | many | TRBJ1-1 | NA | TRBV11-3